This T cell receptor (beta chain) was sequenced for a study of T cell clones after liver transplantation. Study at large: Immunosuppression withdrawal was tried within 2 years after liver transplantation in this trial. TCRbeta sequencing after a pre-transplant mixed lymphocyte reaction identified graft-donor-reactive clones, later tracked in post-transplant blood.

TCRdb's copy holds only in-frame clones and misses some; the assay was immunoSEQ multiplex PCR. The repertoire holds 35,000 to 45,000 clones, with just over 85% as singletons. Per germline, CDR1 GTSNPN and CDR2 SVGIG (reference sequence). The CDR3 length is 12 residues. Trimming stripped 3 bases from V and 1 base from J, with 6 bases between. This clone was counted between two and nine times. The sequencing here drew on CD4+ T cells from blood, taken 24 months after liver transplant. The chain is built from TRBV30 and TRBJ1-1; D is ambiguous. This TCR was sampled from a human patient who received a liver transplant. Some of the T cells might come from the graft donor. This CDR3 is CAWRFRNTEAFF. The CDR3 region has the DNA TGTGCCTGGAGATTCCGGAACACTGAAGCTTTCTTT.